This T cell receptor beta chain came from a study of blood T cell repertoires in COVID-19. Study-level information: Both acute and convalescent COVID-19 samples were obtained from the United States, Italy and Spain. PBMCs, B-cell-depleted T cells, or T cells provided the cDNA or gDNA that made up the material.

Per the original data handling: The authors estimated nucleated cell counts from reference gene primer amplification. Data came from immunoSEQ multiplex PCR; TCRdb stores just in-frame clones and leaves some out. Clone size and the V and J calls come from that table; the DNA yielded D and trimming. The repertoire holds approximately 220,000 clones, with around 80% as singletons. This clonotype was sampled from a woman over 75 with acute or convalescent COVID-19. Material for sequencing was peripheral blood.

CDR3 in amino acids: CASSVQAVAFF. The CDR3 region has the DNA TGTGCCAGTAGTGTGCAGGCTGTTGCTTTCTTT. The chain is built from TRBV19 and TRBJ1-1; D is unresolved. The CDR3 contains 11 residues. Germline CDR1 is LNHDA and CDR2 is SQIVND (reference sequence). Deletions cut 5 bases from V and 11 bases from J, with 12 bases between.